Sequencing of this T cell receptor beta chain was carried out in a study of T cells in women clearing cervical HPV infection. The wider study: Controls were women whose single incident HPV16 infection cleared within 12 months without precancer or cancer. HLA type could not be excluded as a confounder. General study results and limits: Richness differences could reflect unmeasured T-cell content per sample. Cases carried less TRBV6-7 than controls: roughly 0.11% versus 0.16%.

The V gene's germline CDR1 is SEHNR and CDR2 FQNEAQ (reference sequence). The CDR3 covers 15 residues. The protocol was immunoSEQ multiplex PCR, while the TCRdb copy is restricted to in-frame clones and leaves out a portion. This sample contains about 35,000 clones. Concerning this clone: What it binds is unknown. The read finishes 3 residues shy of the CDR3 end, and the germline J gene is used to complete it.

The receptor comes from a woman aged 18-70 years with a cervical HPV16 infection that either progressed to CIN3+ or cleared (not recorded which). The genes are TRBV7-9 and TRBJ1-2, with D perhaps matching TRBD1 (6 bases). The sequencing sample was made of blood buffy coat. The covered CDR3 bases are TGTGCCAGCAGCTTAGGGGGGCTGGAATACAATGAC. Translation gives CASSLGGLEYND. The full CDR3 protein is CASSLGGLEYNDYTF. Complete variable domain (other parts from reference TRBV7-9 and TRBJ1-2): DTGVSQNPRHKITKRGQNVTFRCDPISEHNRLYWYRQTLGQGPEFLTYFQNEAQLEKSRLLSDRFSAERPKGSFSTLEIQRTEQGDSAMYLCASSLGGLEYNDYTFGSGTRLTVV.